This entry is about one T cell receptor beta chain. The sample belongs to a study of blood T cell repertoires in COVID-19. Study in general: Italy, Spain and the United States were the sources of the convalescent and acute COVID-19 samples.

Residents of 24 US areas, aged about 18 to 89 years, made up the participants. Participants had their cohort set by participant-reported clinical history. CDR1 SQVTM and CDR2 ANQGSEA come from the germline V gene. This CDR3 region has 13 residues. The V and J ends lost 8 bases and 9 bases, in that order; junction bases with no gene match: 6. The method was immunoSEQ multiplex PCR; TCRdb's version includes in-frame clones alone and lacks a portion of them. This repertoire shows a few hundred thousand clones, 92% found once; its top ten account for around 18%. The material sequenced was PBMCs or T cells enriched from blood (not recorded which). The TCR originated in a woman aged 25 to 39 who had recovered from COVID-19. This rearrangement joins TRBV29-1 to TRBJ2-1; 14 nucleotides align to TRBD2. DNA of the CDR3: TGCAGCATGACTAGCGGGAGGGCCGGTGAGCAGTTCTTC. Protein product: CSMTSGRAGEQFF.